The 10 T cell receptor beta chains listed next were all sequenced from one sample in a study of blood T cell repertoires in COVID-19 (dated by TCRdb to 2018 to 2020). Preparation of the library involved the immunoSEQ multiplex PCR assay. TCRdb mirrors the immuneACCESS table, restricted to in-frame sequences. Some clones are absent from its copies; in checked studies, under half trace to an unresolved V gene, and the reason for the others is unknown. Here the sample has about 210,000 clones; about 83% occur a single time. The biggest ten clones account for 6.5% to 9% of the sample. The sequencing sample was made of peripheral blood. All receptors derive from a woman aged 50 to 60 with active or convalescent COVID-19.

The rearrangement links TRBV19 to TRBJ1-5, with TRBD1 identical over 7 bases. The V gene end was trimmed by 6 bases and the J gene end by 2 bases; junction bases not matched to a gene: 13. CDR3 length: 17 residues. Per the germline V gene, CDR1 is LNHDA and CDR2 is SQIVND (reference sequence). CDR3 sequence reads: CASRPPNKTGRNQPQHF. In DNA, the CDR3 is TGTGCCAGTAGACCACCCAACAAGACAGGGCGCAATCAGCCCCAGCATTTT.

The table lists this clone with a few counts. This rearrangement joins TRBV19 to TRBJ1-1; TRBD1 matches at 8 bases. Germline V gene lookup returns CDR1 LNHDA and CDR2 SQIVND (reference sequence). The CDR3 is 15 amino acids. Germline trimming cut 5 bases from V and 0 bases from J; bases unmatched to any gene: 5. The CDR3 sequence is CASSSPGGLNTEAFF. In nucleotides, the CDR3 is TGTGCCAGTAGTTCACCAGGGGGCCTGAACACTGAAGCTTTCTTT.

The gene calls are TRBV21-1 and TRBJ1-3; the table gives TRBD1 as D, unverified against the DNA. TRBV21-1 represents a pseudogene. The CDR3 is 15 amino acids. CDR3 residues: CASSGNRSSGNTIYF. CDR3 in DNA: TGTGCCAGCAGCGGCAACAGGAGCTCTGGAAACACCATATATTTT.

The gene calls are TRBV6-1 and TRBJ1-6; D is ambiguous. Germline assignment: CDR1 MNHNS and CDR2 SASEGT. The length of the CDR3 is 17 residues. V was trimmed by 0 bases and J by 6 bases, leaving 15 bases between them. The CDR3 is CASSEAAPHLFNSPLHF. CDR3 bases: TGTGCCAGCAGTGAAGCTGCACCACATTTATTTAATTCACCCCTCCACTTT.

The CDR3 protein is CASSLTGSTDTQYF. The CDR3 DNA follows: TGTGCCAGCAGCTTAACGGGGAGCACAGATACGCAGTATTTT. This rearrangement joins TRBV11-3 to TRBJ2-3, with a weak D call TRBD2 (5 bases). The CDR3 consists of 14 residues. Trimming cost V 2 bases and J 0 bases, with 6 bases left between them. In germline, CDR1 is SGHNT, CDR2 YENEEA.

This clone was detected only a few times. J is TRBJ1-1 and V is TRBV6-5, with a possible D match to TRBD1 (5 bases). Germline CDR1 and CDR2: MNHEY and SVGAGI. V was shortened by 3 bases and J by 6 bases, with 11 bases between the two germline ends. The CDR3 spans 13 residues. The chain's CDR3 is CASSYEWGAEAFF. The DNA of the CDR3 is TGTGCCAGCAGTTATGAGTGGGGCGCTGAAGCTTTCTTT.

The rearrangement joins TRBV7-9 to TRBJ1-4; 10 nucleotides line up with TRBD1. The CDR3 loop spans 14 amino acids. CDR1 SEHNR and CDR2 FQNEAQ come from the germline V gene (reference sequence). With V trimmed by 5 bases and J by 8 bases, 5 bases remained unmatched. CDR3: CASSQLGQGEKLFF. The CDR3 DNA follows: TGTGCCAGCAGCCAGTTGGGACAGGGGGAAAAACTGTTTTTT.

The chain links TRBV5-1 to TRBJ1-1; D might be TRBD1 (6 bases). The CDR3 consists of 13 residues. The germline gives CDR1 SGHRS, CDR2 YFSETQ. V was cut by 6 bases and J by 1 base, with 10 bases left in between. The CDR3 DNA follows: TGCGCCAGCAAAAGGGGGTGGAACACTGAAGCTTTCTTT. Amino acids: CASKRGWNTEAFF.

The J gene is TRBJ1-2, the V gene TRBV7-2; D is uncertain. Germline loops: CDR1 SGHTA, CDR2 FQGNSA. The ends were cut back, 0 bases at V and 4 bases at J, with 12 bases in the middle. The CDR3 has 15 amino acids. CDR3 protein: CASSLAASQTYGYTF. The DNA of the CDR3 is TGTGCCAGCAGCTTAGCTGCTAGTCAGACCTATGGCTACACCTTC.

The gene calls are TRBV5-4 and TRBJ2-1; TRBD2 matches 14 bases. The CDR3 sequence is 14 residues long. V gave up 4 bases and J gave up 9 bases; unmatched junction bases: 3. The germline V gene has CDR1 SGHNT and CDR2 YYREEE (reference sequence). The CDR3 reads CASSMGLAGVEQFF. DNA of the CDR3: TGTGCCAGCAGCATGGGACTAGCGGGAGTTGAGCAGTTCTTC.